A selection of T cell receptor beta chains follows, all from one sample in a study of shared clonotypes between healthy human individuals. The repertoire was sequenced with immunoSEQ multiplex PCR; TCRdb's copy has only in-frame clones and lacks some. The sample lists over 400,000 clones; 78% were seen once. The sequenced material came from PBMCs. The source is a woman between 40 and 50 years old in good health. Some clones in this sample may be carry-over from other donors' samples. Both conserved end residues are part of each CDR3. Each record gives: clone size, J gene, V gene, D gene, CDR3 DNA, CDR3 protein. D genes are given only for firm matches. Clone size is stated in some rows and not others, as once, few, many or a class when expanded.

-,TRBJ1-5,TRBV19,-,TGTGCCAGTACCCCAACCCGGTGGAGCAATCAGCCCCAGCATTTT,CASTPTRWSNQPQHF
-,TRBJ2-4,TRBV5-1,TRBD2,TGCGCCAGCACCCCAGGGGTTAGCGGGGGAGAAAACATTCAGTACTTC,CASTPGVSGGENIQYF
-,TRBJ1-1,TRBV5-4,-,TGTGCCAGCAGCTCGCGGAAACAGTTAAACACTGAAGCTTTCTTT,CASSSRKQLNTEAFF
-,TRBJ1-1,TRBV10-3,-,TGTGCCATCAGTGAGGGACGGAAGAACACTGAAGCTTTCTTT,CAISEGRKNTEAFF
few,TRBJ2-7,TRBV27,-,TGTGCCAGCAAGGGGCGCTACGAGCAGTACTTC,CASKGRYEQYF
once,TRBJ1-6,TRBV5-1,-,TGCGCCAGCAGCCTGGATGGGGGTAATTCACCCCTCCACTTT,CASSLDGGNSPLHF
-,TRBJ2-5,TRBV27,-,TGTGCCAGCCAGTCCTTTGAGGGGGGGGAGCAGTACTTC,CASQSFEGGEQYF
-,TRBJ2-3,TRBV29-1,-,TGCAGCGTTGATTACGGTATTAGCACAGATACGCAGTATTTT,CSVDYGISTDTQYF
-,TRBJ2-7,TRBV5-5,TRBD2,TGTGCCAGCAGCCCCAGACTAGCGGGAGGTTACGAGCAGTACTTC,CASSPRLAGGYEQYF
-,TRBJ2-7,TRBV5-5,TRBD2,TGTGCCAGCAGCTCTAGACTAGCGGGAGTTGCCTACGAGCAGTACTTC,CASSSRLAGVAYEQYF
-,TRBJ2-5,TRBV7-3,TRBD1,TGTGCCAGCAGCAACCTAGGGACAGAACAAGAGACCCAGTACTTC,CASSNLGTEQETQYF
-,TRBJ2-3,TRBV28,TRBD1,TGTGCCAGCAGACAACAGGGGGCGCGGGTGGATACGCAGTATTTT,CASRQQGARVDTQYF
-,TRBJ2-3,TRBV5-6,-,TGTGCCAGCAGCTCCACGAACCCAGGCACAGATACGCAGTATTTT,CASSSTNPGTDTQYF
-,TRBJ2-5,TRBV18,-,TGTGCCAGCTCACCAGTACAAGAGACCCAGTACTTC,CASSPVQETQYF
-,TRBJ2-7,TRBV27,TRBD2,TGTGCCAGTAGACTAGCGGGAGAGGCCTACGAGCAGTACTTC,CASRLAGEAYEQYF
-,TRBJ1-4,TRBV7-9,TRBD1,TGTGCCAGCAGCTTGGACAGGGGGCGAGAAAAACTGTTTTTT,CASSLDRGREKLFF
-,TRBJ2-3,TRBV29-1,TRBD2,TGCAGCGCCCGGACTAGCCCCAGCACAGATACGCAGTATTTT,CSARTSPSTDTQYF
-,TRBJ2-2,TRBV9,-,TGTGCCAGCAGCGAACGACCGAACACCGGGGAGCTGTTTTTT,CASSERPNTGELFF
-,TRBJ2-4,TRBV19,-,TGTGCCAGTAACAAACAGGGCGCCAAAAACATTCAGTACTTC,CASNKQGAKNIQYF
-,TRBJ2-7,TRBV5-8,-,TGTGCCAGCAGCCCACATCCCGGGACCGACTACGAGCAGTACTTC,CASSPHPGTDYEQYF
-,TRBJ2-1,TRBV2,-,TGTGCCAGCAGTGAATTAGGAACCTCCTACAATGAGCAGTTCTTC,CASSELGTSYNEQFF
-,TRBJ2-7,TRBV7-6,-,TGTGCCAGCAGCTTAGGTCGGGGAGACGAGCAGTACTTC,CASSLGRGDEQYF
-,TRBJ2-2,TRBV27,TRBD2,TGTGCCAGCAGTTTGGCTAGCGGGAGATCAAACACCGGGGAGCTGTTTTTT,CASSLASGRSNTGELFF
-,TRBJ2-5,TRBV5-4,TRBD1,TGTGCCAGCAGCTTGGCGAGGACAGGGTCGGAGACCCAGTACTTC,CASSLARTGSETQYF
-,TRBJ1-1,TRBV6-5,-,TGTGCCAGCAGTTACGCCGGGACAACCAACACTGAAGCTTTCTTT,CASSYAGTTNTEAFF
few,TRBJ2-7,TRBV19,TRBD1,TGTGCCAGTAACAGGGGGCCCACTTACGAGCAGTACTTC,CASNRGPTYEQYF
-,TRBJ1-5,TRBV19,-,TGTGCCAGTAGCGCAGACAGGCCCCACCGGGGGCAGCCCCAGCATTTT,CASSADRPHRGQPQHF
-,TRBJ1-2,TRBV5-4,-,TGTGCCAGCAGCTTGGCTCAGAGGGCTAACTATGGCTACACCTTC,CASSLAQRANYGYTF
-,TRBJ2-1,TRBV27,-,TGTGCCAGCAGTTTATCCAGCCCCATTTACAATGAGCAGTTCTTC,CASSLSSPIYNEQFF
-,TRBJ2-5,TRBV11-2,-,TGTGCCAGCAGACAGAATGGAGAGACCCAGTACTTC,CASRQNGETQYF
-,TRBJ2-1,TRBV7-3,-,TGTGCCAGCAGCTTAGTGCGGACCCCATTGGGTGAGCAGTTCTTC,CASSLVRTPLGEQFF
-,TRBJ2-2,TRBV25-1,TRBD2,TGTGCCAGCAGTGTTCTAGCGGAGGACACCGGGGAGCTGTTTTTT,CASSVLAEDTGELFF
-,TRBJ2-1,TRBV10-3,-,TGTGCCATCAGTGAGTCGACGGGAGTGAGTGAGCAGTTCTTC,CAISESTGVSEQFF
-,TRBJ2-1,TRBV4-1,-,TGCGCCAGCAGCCAAGACCCGACAGGATTCAATGAGCAGTTCTTC,CASSQDPTGFNEQFF
-,TRBJ2-4,TRBV21-1,-,TGTGCCAGCAGCAAACTTGGGACACCACTAGCCAAAAACATTCAGTACTTC,CASSKLGTPLAKNIQYF
-,TRBJ1-1,TRBV6-5,-,TGTGCCAGCAGAGTGTATATGAACACTGAAGCTTTCTTT,CASRVYMNTEAFF
-,TRBJ1-1,TRBV5-4,TRBD1,TGTGCCAGCAGCTTGCGACAGGGATACACTGAAGCTTTCTTT,CASSLRQGYTEAFF
-,TRBJ1-5,TRBV2,-,TGTGCCAGCAGTGAACGTCTCAGCTCTAGCAATCAGCCCCAGCATTTT,CASSERLSSSNQPQHF
-,TRBJ2-7,TRBV5-1,TRBD2,TGCGCCAGCAGCTTGGCCCGGATGGTTAGCGGGAGGGTCGTATCCTACGAGCAGTACTTC,CASSLARMVSGRVVSYEQYF
-,TRBJ2-3,TRBV10-3,TRBD2,TGTGCCATCAGTGACACTAGCGGGGCGGTCTATACGCAGTATTTT,CAISDTSGAVYTQYF
-,TRBJ2-7,TRBV5-6,-,TGTGCCAGCGAAAGGGGACGGAGCTCCTACGAGCAGTACTTC,CASERGRSSYEQYF
-,TRBJ2-1,TRBV9,TRBD2,TGTGCCAGCACGACTAGCGGGGAGAATGAGCAGTTCTTC,CASTTSGENEQFF
-,TRBJ2-7,TRBV5-1,-,TGCGCCAGCAGACGTAGCGGAAGCTACGAGCAGTACTTC,CASRRSGSYEQYF
-,TRBJ1-5,TRBV19,-,TGTGCCAGTAGTATCCCGGGTTGGGGCAATCAGCCCCAGCATTTT,CASSIPGWGNQPQHF
-,TRBJ2-5,TRBV29-1,TRBD2,TGCAGCGTTGATATAGCGGGAGAGACCCAGTACTTC,CSVDIAGETQYF
-,TRBJ2-7,TRBV29-1,-,TGCAGCGTTGAAGCCGTGGATTACGAGCAGTACTTC,CSVEAVDYEQYF
-,TRBJ2-7,TRBV10-3,-,TGTGCCATCAGTGATTCCTACGAGCAGTACTTC,CAISDSYEQYF
-,TRBJ1-2,TRBV7-2,-,TGTGCCAGCAGCTTAGCAGCAGGGAACTATGGCTACACCTTC,CASSLAAGNYGYTF
many,TRBJ2-3,TRBV6-4,TRBD2,TGTGCCAGCAGTAAGCAGCGGGAGACAGATACGCAGTATTTT,CASSKQRETDTQYF
-,TRBJ1-2,TRBV7-3,-,TGTGCCAGCAGCTTGGGAGCTATTACTGGCTACACCTTC,CASSLGAITGYTF
-,TRBJ2-7,TRBV10-2,TRBD1,TGCGCCAGCAGTGAGGGGGACAGGGGGTCCTACGAGCAGTACTTC,CASSEGDRGSYEQYF
-,TRBJ2-5,TRBV28,TRBD2,TGTGCCAGCAGTTTGGTCCTGAAATCTAGCGGGAGGGGGGAGACCCAGTACTTC,CASSLVLKSSGRGETQYF
-,TRBJ2-7,TRBV10-3,TRBD2,TGTGCCATCACGGGGGGACTAGCATACGAGCAGTACTTC,CAITGGLAYEQYF
-,TRBJ1-1,TRBV6-5,-,TGTGCCAGCAGTTACCGCCGGGGGGTCCGCGTTGAAGCTTTCTTT,CASSYRRGVRVEAFF
once,TRBJ1-5,TRBV18,-,TGTGCCAGCTCACGGGGGGGTAGCAATCAGCCCCAGCATTTT,CASSRGGSNQPQHF